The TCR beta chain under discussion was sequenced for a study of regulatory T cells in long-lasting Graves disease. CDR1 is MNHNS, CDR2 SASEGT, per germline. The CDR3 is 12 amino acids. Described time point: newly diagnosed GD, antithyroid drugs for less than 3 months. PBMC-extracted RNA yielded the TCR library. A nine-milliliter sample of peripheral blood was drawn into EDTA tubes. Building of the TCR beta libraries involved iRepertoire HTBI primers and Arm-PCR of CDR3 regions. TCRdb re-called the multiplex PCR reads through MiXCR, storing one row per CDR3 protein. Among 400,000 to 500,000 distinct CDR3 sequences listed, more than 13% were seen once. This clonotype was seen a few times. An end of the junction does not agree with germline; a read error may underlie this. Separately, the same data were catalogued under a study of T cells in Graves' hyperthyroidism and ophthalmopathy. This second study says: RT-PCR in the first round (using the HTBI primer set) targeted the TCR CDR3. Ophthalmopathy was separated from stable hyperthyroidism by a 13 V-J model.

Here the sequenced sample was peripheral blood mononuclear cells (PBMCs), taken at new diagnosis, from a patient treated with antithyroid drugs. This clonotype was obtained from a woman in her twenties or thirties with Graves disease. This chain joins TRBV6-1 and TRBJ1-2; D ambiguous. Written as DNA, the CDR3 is TGTGCCAGCACCGGAGGGAGCGTTCCCCCACTTTTC. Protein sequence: CASTGGSVPPLF.